Given below is one TCR beta chain in context. Method: immunoSEQ multiplex PCR; TCRdb's copy keeps in-frame clones and lacks some. The sample consists of 55,000 to 80,000 clones, about 80% of them appearing once. With V trimmed by 11 bases and J by 6 bases, 5 bases remained unmatched. From germline, CDR1 is MNHEY and CDR2 SVGAGI. The length of the CDR3 is 13 residues. The data are from a study of memory CD4+ T cells and cytomegalovirus serostatus. The sort gate was single viable CD3+CD4+CD8-CD45RO+ cells for memory CD4+ T cells. Donors' CMV status reflects serum IgG against pp150, pp28, p38, p52. What was sequenced was memory CD4+ T cells from blood. The rearrangement joins TRBV6-5 to TRBJ2-2; 11 bases align to TRBD1. This receptor was taken from an adult in good health and CMV-seropositive. The CDR3 region is CASRTGGSGELFF. In DNA, the CDR3 is TGTGCCTCCCGGACAGGGGGCTCCGGGGAGCTGTTTTTT.